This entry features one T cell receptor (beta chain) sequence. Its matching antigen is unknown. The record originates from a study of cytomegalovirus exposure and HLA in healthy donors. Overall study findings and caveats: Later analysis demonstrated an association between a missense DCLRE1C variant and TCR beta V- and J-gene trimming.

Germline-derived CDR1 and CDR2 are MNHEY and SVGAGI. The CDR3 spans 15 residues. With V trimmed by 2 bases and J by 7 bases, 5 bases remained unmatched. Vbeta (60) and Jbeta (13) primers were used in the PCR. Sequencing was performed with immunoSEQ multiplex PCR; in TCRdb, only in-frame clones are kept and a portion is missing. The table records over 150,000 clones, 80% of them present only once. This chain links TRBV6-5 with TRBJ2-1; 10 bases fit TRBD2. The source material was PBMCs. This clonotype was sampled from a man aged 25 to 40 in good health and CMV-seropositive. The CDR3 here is CASSYGGLARNEQFF. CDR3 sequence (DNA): TGTGCCAGCAGTTACGGGGGACTAGCGAGAAATGAGCAGTTCTTC.